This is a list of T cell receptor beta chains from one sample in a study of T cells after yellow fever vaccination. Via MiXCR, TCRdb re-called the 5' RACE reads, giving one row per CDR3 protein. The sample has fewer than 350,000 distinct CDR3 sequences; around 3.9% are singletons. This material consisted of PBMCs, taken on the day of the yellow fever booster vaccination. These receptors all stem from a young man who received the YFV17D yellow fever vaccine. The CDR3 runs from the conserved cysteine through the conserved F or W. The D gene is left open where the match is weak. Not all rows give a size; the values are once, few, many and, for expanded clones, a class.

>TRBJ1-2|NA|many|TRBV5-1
CASSLDRGGYGYTF
TGCGCCAGCAGCTTGGATAGGGGGGGATATGGCTACACCTTC
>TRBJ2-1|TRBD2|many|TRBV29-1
CTGTSGYNEQFF
TGCACTGGGACTAGCGGCTACAATGAGCAGTTCTTC
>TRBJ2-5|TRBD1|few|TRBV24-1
CANSDPIGQGGLTQYF
TGTGCCAACAGTGATCCCATCGGACAGGGGGGTTTGACCCAGTACTTC
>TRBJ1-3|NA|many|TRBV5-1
CASSLASNSGNTIYF
TGCGCCAGCAGCTTGGCTTCCAACTCTGGAAACACCATATATTTT
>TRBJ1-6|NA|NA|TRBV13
CASSLRAGTSPLHF
TGTGCCAGCAGCTTACGGGCGGGAACCTCACCCCTCCACTTT
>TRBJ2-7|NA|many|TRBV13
CASKRGRNEQYF
TGTGCCAGCAAACGGGGTCGAAACGAGCAGTACTTC
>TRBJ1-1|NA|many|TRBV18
CASRGEAGTTEAFF
TGTGCCAGCCGCGGGGAGGCGGGTACCACTGAAGCTTTCTTT
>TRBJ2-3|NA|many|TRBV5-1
CASSLAPGVDTQYF
TGCGCCAGCAGCTTGGCCCCGGGAGTAGATACGCAGTATTTT
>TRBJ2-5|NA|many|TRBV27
CASSPRRQRETQYF
TGTGCCAGCAGCCCCCGCCGACAGAGGGAGACCCAGTACTTC
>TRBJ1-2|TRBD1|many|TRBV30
CAWSQHGQGLVGYTF
TGTGCCTGGAGTCAACACGGACAGGGGCTTGTTGGCTACACCTTC
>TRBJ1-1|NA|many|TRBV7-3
CASSFVGSTEAFF
TGTGCCAGCAGCTTCGTGGGGAGCACTGAAGCTTTCTTT
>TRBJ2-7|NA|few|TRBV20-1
CSAQGGPGSGGFNEQYF
TGCAGTGCCCAGGGAGGGCCCGGCTCAGGGGGCTTTAACGAGCAGTACTTC
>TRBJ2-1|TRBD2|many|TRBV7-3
CASSSTSGTNEQFF
TGTGCCAGCTCAAGCACTAGCGGGACCAATGAGCAGTTCTTC
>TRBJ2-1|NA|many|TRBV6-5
CASSYAAGYNEQFF
TGTGCCAGCAGTTACGCCGCCGGCTACAATGAGCAGTTCTTC
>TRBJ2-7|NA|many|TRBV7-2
CASSLAGPYEQYF
TGTGCCAGCAGCTTAGCGGGACCCTACGAGCAGTACTTC
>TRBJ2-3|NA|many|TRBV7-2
CASSLNQDTQYF
TGTGCCAGCAGCCTAAACCAGGATACGCAGTATTTT
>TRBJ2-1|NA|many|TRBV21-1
CASSKGRRDRKNEQFF
TGTGCCAGCAGCAAAGGAAGGCGGGACAGGAAGAATGAGCAGTTCTTC
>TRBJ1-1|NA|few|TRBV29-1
CSTLGRTEAFF
TGCTCTACCCTGGGGCGGACTGAAGCTTTCTTT
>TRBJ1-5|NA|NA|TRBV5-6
CASSYGGSGQPQHF
TGTGCCAGCAGTTACGGGGGGTCGGGTCAGCCCCAGCATTTT
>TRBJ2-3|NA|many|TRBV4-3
CASSARGGGLSDTQYF
TGCGCCAGCAGCGCCAGAGGGGGGGGCCTTTCCGATACGCAGTATTTT
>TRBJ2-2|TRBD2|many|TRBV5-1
CASTLAVTSNTGELFF
TGCGCCAGCACCCTAGCGGTAACGTCGAACACCGGGGAGCTGTTTTTT
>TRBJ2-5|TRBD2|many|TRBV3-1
CASSQPGGPTETQYF
TGTGCCAGCAGCCAACCGGGGGGGCCCACAGAGACCCAGTACTTC
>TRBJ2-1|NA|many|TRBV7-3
CASRPGQQTNEQFF
TGTGCCAGCAGACCTGGACAGCAAACCAATGAGCAGTTCTTC
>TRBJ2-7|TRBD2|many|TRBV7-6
CASSPQTSGGTYEQYF
TGTGCCAGCAGCCCCCAGACTAGCGGCGGTACCTACGAGCAGTACTTC
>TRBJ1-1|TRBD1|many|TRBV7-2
CASSFRQGTEAFF
TGTGCCAGCAGCTTTCGACAGGGCACTGAAGCTTTCTTT
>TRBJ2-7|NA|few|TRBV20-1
CSARGRGPYEQYF
TGCAGTGCTAGAGGCAGAGGGCCCTACGAGCAGTACTTC
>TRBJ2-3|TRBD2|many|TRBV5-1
CASSFFSGADGDTQYF
TGCGCCAGCAGCTTTTTCAGCGGGGCGGACGGAGATACGCAGTATTTT
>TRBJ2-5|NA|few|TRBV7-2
CASSSQLQETQYF
TGTGCCAGCAGCAGTCAGCTCCAAGAGACCCAGTACTTC
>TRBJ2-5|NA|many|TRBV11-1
CASSLWTSGETQYF
TGTGCCAGCAGCTTATGGACCTCTGGAGAGACCCAGTACTTC
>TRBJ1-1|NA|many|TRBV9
CASSDGGANTEAFF
TGTGCCAGCAGCGATGGAGGGGCGAACACTGAAGCTTTCTTT
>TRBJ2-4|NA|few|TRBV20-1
CSARDGAKNIQYF
TGCAGTGCCCGGGACGGAGCCAAAAACATTCAGTACTTC
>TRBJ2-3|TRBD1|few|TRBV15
CATSPRTGGSTDTQYF
TGTGCCACCAGTCCTAGGACAGGTGGCAGCACAGATACGCAGTATTTT